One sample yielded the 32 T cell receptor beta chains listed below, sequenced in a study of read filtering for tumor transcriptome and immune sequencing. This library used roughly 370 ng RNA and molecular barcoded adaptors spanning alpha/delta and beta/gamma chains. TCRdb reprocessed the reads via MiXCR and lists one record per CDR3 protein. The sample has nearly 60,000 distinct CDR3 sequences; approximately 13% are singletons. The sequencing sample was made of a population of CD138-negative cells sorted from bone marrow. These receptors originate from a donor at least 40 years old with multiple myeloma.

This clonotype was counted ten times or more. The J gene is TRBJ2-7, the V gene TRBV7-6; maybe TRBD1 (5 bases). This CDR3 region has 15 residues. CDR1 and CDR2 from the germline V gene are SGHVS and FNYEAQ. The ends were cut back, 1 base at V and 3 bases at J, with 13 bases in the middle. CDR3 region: CASSLESGRVYEQYF. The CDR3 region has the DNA TGTGCCAGCAGCTTAGAGTCGGGCAGGGTCTACGAGCAGTACTTC.

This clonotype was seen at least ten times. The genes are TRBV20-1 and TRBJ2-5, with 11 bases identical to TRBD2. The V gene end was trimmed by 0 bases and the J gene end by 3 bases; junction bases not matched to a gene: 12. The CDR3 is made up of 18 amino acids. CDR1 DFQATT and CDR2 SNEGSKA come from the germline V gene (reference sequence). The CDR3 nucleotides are TGCAGTGCTAGAGATTCGGCTAGCGGGGGGCGGGGGAAAGAGACCCAGTACTTC. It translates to CSARDSASGGRGKETQYF.

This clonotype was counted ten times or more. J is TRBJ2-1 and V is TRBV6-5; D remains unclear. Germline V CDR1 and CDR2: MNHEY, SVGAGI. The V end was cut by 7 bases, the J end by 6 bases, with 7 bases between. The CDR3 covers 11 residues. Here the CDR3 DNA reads TGTGCCAGCACTGTTGGCAATGAGCAGTTCTTC. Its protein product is CASTVGNEQFF.

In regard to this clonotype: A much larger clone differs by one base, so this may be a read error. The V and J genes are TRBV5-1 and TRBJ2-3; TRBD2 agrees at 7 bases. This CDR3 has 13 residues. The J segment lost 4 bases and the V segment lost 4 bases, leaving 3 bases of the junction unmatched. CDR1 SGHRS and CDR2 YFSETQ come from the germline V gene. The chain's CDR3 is CASSMGGSDTQYF. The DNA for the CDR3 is TGCGCCAGCAGCATGGGGGGGTCAGATACGCAGTATTTT.

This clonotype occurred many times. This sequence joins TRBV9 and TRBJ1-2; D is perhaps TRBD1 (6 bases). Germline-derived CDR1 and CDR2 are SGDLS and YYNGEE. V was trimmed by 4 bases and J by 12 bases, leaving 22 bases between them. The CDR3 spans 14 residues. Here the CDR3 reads CASSPEVSGVVDTF. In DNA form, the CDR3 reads TGTGCCAGCAGCCCAGAGGTGTCAGGGGTAGTCGACACCTTC. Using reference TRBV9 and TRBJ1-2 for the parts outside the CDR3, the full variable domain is DSGVTQTPKHLITATGQRVTLRCSPRSGDLSVYWYQQSLDQGLQFLIQYYNGEERAKGNILERFSAQQFPDLHSELNLSSLELGDSALYFCASSPEVSGVVDTFGSGTRLTVV.

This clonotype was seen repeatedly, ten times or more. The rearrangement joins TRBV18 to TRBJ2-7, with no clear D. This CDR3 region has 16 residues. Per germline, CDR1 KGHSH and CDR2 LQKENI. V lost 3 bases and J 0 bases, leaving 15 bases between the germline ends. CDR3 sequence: CASSPPTPISSYEQYF. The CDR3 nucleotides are TGTGCCAGCTCACCTCCGACACCGATCAGCTCCTACGAGCAGTACTTC. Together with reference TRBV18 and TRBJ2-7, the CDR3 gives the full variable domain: NAGVMQNPRHLVRRRGQEARLRCSPMKGHSHVYWYRQLPEEGLKFMVYLQKENIIDESGMPKERFSAEFPKEGPSILRIQQVVRGDSAAYFCASSPPTPISSYEQYFGPGTRLTVT.

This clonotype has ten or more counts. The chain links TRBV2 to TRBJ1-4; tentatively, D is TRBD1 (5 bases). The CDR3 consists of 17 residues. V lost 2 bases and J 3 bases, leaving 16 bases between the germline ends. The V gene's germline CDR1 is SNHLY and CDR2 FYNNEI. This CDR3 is CASSEMGLLVANEKLFF. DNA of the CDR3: TGTGCCAGCAGTGAAATGGGACTGCTAGTCGCTAATGAAAAACTGTTTTTT. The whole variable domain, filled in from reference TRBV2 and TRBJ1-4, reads EPEVTQTPSHQVTQMGQEVILRCVPISNHLYFYWYRQILGQKVEFLVSFYNNEISEKSEIFDDQFSVERPDGSNFTLKIRSTKLEDSAMYFCASSEMGLLVANEKLFFGSGTQLSVL.

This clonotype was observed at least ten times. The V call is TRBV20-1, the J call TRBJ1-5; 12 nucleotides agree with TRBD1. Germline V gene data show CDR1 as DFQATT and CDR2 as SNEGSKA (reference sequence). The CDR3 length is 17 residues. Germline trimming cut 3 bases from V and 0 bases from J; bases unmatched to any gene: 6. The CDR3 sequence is CSASPGQGAYSNQPQHF. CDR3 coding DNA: TGCAGTGCTAGCCCGGGACAGGGGGCTTATAGCAATCAGCCCCAGCATTTT.

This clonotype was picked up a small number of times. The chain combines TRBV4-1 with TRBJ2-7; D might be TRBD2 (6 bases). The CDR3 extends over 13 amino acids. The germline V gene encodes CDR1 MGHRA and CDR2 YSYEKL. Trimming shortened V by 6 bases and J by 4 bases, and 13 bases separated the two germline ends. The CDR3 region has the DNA TGCGCCAGCAGAGGATACGGGGGTTACGAGCAGTACTTC. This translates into CASRGYGGYEQYF.

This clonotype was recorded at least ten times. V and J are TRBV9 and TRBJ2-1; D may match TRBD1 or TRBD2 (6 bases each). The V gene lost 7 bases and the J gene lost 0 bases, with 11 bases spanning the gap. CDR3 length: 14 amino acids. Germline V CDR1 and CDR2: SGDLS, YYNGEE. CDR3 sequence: CASDGGRSYNEQFF. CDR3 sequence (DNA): TGTGCCAGCGACGGGGGCCGCTCCTACAATGAGCAGTTCTTC.

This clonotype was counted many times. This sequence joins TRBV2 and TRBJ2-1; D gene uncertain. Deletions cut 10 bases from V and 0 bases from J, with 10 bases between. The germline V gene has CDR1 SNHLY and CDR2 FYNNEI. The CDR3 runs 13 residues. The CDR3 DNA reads TGTGCCAACGGGCCAAGCTCCTACAATGAGCAGTTCTTC. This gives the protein CANGPSSYNEQFF.

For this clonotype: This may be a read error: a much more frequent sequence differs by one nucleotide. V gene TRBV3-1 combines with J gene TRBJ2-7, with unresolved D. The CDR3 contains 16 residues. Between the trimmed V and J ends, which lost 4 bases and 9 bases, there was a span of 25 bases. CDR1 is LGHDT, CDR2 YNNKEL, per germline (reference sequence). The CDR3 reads CASSPSWGIGLWGQYF. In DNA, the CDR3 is TGTGCCAGCAGCCCGTCATGGGGTATCGGCTTATGGGGGCAGTACTTC.

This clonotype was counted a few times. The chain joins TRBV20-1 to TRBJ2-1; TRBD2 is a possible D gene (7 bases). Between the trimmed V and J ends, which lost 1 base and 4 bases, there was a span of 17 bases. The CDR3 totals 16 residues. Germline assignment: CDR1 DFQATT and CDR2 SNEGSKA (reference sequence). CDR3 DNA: TGCAGTGCTAGAGTGCCTCCGGCGGGGGCGTACAATGAGCAGTTCTTC. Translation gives CSARVPPAGAYNEQFF.

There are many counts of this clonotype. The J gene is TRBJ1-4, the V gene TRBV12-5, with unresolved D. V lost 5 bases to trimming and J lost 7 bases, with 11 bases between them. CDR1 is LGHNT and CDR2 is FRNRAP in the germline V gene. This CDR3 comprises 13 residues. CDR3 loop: CASGLRRCEKLFF. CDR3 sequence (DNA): TGTGCTAGTGGTCTGCGACGGTGTGAAAAACTGTTTTTT.

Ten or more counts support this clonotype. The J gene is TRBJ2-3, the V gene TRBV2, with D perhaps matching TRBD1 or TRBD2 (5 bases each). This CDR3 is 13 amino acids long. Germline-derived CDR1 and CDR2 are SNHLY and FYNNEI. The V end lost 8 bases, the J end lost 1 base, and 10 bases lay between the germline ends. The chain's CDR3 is CASQGVGTDTQYF. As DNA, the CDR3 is TGTGCCAGCCAGGGAGTCGGCACAGATACGCAGTATTTT. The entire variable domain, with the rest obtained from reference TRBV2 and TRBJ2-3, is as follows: EPEVTQTPSHQVTQMGQEVILRCVPISNHLYFYWYRQILGQKVEFLVSFYNNEISEKSEIFDDQFSVERPDGSNFTLKIRSTKLEDSAMYFCASQGVGTDTQYFGPGTRLTVL.

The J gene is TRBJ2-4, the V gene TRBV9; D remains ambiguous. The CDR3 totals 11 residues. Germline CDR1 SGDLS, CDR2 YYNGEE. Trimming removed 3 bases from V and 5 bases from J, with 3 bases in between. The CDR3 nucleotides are TGTGCCAGCAGCGGCCAAAACATTCAGTACTTC. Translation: CASSGQNIQYF.

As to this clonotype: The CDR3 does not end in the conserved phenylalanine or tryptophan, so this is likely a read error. CDR3 nucleotides: TGCAGTGCTAGGGGAGGCAGGGGGGACACTGAAGCTTTCCTT. Translating it yields CSARGGRGDTEAFL. The genes are TRBV20-1 and TRBJ1-1, with 7 bases lining up with TRBD1. The CDR3 extends over 14 amino acids. CDR1 is DFQATT, CDR2 SNEGSKA, per germline (reference sequence). J was trimmed by 3 bases and V by 3 bases; bases with no gene match: 7.

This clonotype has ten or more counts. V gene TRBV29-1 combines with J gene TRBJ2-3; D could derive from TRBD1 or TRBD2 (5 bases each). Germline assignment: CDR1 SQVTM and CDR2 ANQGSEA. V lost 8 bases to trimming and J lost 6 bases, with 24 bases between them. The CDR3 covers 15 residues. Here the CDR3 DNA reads TGCAGCACACCAAGGTGGGACGGGTCAGGGGATACGCAGTATTTT. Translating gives CSTPRWDGSGDTQYF.

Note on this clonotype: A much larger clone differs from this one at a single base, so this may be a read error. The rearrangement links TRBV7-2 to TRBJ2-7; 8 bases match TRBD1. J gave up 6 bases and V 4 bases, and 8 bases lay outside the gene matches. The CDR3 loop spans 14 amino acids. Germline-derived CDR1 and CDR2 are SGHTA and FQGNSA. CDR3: CTSSSMGTGGEQYF. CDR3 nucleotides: TGTACCAGCAGCTCTATGGGGACAGGAGGCGAGCAGTACTTC.

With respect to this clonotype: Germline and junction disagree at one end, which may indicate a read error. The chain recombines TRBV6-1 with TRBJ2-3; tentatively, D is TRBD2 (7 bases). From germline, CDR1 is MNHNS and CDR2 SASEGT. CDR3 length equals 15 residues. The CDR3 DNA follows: TGTGCCAGCAGTAGGGGGGGGGGGAGCACTGATACGCAGTATTTT. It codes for CASSRGGGSTDTQYF.

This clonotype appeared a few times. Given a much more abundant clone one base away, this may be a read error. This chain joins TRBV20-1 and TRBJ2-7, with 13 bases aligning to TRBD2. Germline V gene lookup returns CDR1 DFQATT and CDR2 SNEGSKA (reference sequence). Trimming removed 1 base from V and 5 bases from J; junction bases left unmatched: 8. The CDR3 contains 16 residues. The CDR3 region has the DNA TGCAGTGCTAGAGGGGGACTAGCGGGGAAGGGACACGAGCAGTACTTC. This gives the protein CSARGGLAGKGHEQYF.

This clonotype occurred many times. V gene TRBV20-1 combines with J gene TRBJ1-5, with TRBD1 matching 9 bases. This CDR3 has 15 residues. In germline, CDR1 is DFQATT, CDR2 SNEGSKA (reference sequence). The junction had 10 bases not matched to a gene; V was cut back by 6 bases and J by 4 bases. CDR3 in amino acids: CSAPRSGTGNQPQHF. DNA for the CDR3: TGCAGTGCACCAAGATCCGGGACAGGGAATCAGCCCCAGCATTTT.

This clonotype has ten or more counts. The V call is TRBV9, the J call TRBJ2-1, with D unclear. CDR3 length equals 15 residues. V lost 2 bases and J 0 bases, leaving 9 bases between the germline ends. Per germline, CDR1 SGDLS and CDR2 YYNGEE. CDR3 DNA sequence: TGTGCCAGCAGCGTTCTAGTGAGCTCCTACAATGAGCAGTTCTTC. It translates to CASSVLVSSYNEQFF.

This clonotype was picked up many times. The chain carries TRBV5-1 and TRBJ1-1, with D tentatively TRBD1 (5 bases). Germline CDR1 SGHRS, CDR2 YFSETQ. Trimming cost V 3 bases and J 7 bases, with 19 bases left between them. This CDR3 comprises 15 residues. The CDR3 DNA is TGCGCCAGCAGCTCGACCAGAGGAGGGGCAGGTGAAGCTTTCTTT. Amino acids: CASSSTRGGAGEAFF.

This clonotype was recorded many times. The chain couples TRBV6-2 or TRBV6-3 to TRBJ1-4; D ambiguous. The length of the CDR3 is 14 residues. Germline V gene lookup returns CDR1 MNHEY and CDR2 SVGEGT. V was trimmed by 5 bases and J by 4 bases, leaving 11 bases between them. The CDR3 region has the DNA TGTGCCAGCAGTCTACCCGGGAGTAATGAAAAACTGTTTTTT. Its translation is CASSLPGSNEKLFF.

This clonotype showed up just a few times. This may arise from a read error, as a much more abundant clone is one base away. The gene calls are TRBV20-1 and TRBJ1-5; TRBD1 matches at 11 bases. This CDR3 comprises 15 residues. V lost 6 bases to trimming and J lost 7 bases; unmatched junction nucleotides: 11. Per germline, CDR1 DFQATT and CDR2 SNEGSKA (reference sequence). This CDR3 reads CSAGRGTGGIQPQHF. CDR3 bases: TGCAGTGCCGGACGGGGGACAGGGGGGATCCAGCCCCAGCATTTT.

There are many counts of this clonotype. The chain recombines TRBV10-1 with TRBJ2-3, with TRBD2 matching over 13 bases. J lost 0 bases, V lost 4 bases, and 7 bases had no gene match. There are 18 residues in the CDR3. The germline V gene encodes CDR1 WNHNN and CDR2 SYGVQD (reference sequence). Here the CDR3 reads CASSVTSGGARSTDTQYF. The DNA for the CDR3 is TGCGCCAGCAGTGTAACTAGCGGGGGGGCTAGAAGCACAGATACGCAGTATTTT.

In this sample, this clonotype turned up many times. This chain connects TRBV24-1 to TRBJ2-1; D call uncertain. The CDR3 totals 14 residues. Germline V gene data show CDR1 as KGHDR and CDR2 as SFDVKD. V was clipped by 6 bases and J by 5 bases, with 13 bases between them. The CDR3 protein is CATSTAGGNNEQFF. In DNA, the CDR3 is TGTGCCACCAGTACAGCAGGTGGAAACAATGAGCAGTTCTTC.

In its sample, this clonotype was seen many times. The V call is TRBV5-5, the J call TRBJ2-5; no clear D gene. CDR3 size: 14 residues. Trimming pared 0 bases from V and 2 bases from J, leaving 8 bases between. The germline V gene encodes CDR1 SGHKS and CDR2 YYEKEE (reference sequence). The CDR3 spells CASSLAEGQETQYF. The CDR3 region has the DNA TGTGCCAGCAGCTTGGCCGAAGGACAAGAGACCCAGTACTTC.

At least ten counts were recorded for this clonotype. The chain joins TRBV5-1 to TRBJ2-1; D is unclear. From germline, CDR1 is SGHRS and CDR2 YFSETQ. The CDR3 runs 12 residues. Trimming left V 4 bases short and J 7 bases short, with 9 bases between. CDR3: CASSPERNEQFF. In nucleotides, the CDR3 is TGCGCCAGCAGCCCGGAGCGAAATGAGCAGTTCTTC.

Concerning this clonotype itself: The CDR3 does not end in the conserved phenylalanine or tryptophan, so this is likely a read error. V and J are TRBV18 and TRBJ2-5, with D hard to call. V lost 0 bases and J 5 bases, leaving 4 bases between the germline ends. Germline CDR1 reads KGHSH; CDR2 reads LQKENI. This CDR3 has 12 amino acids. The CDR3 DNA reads TGTGCCAGCTCACCACCGACGGAGACCCAGTACTAC. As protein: CASSPPTETQYY.

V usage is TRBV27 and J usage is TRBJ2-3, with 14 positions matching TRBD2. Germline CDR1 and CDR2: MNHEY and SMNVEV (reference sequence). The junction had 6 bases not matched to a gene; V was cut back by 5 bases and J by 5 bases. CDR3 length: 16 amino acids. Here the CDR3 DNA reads TGTGCCAGCAGTCTTCGACTAGCGGGGGGGGGAGATACGCAGTATTTT. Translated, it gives CASSLRLAGGGDTQYF.